This note documents a single T cell receptor (beta chain) sequence. This record comes from a study of blood T cell repertoires in COVID-19. The CDR3 contains 13 residues. The V gene end was trimmed by 4 bases and the J gene end by 1 base; junction bases not matched to a gene: 1. Germline V lookup: CDR1 LGHDT, CDR2 YNNKEL (reference sequence). Measured with immunoSEQ multiplex PCR; TCRdb has only the in-frame clones, and not every one. This table has some 250,000 clones, around 89% appearing once. V is TRBV3-1 (or the pseudogene TRBV3-2) and J is TRBJ2-7; 7 positions agree with TRBD1. The sample was PBMCs or T cells enriched from blood (not recorded which). The sequence was obtained from a man in his forties who had recovered from COVID-19. The CDR3 here is CASSRQGSYEQYF. DNA of the CDR3: TGTGCCAGCAGCCGACAGGGATCCTACGAGCAGTACTTC.